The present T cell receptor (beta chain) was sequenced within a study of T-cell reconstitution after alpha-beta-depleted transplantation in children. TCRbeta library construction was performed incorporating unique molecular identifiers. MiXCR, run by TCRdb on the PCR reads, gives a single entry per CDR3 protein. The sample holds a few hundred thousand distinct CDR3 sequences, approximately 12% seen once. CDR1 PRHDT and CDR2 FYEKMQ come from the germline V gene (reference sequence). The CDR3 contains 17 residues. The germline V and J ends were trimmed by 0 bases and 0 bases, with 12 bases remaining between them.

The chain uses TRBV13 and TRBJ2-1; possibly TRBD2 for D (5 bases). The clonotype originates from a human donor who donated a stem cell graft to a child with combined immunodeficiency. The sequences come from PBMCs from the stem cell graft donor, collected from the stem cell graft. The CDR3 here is CASSLGLSGSSYNEQFF. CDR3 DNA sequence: TGTGCCAGCAGCTTAGGCCTCTCGGGGAGCTCCTACAATGAGCAGTTCTTC.